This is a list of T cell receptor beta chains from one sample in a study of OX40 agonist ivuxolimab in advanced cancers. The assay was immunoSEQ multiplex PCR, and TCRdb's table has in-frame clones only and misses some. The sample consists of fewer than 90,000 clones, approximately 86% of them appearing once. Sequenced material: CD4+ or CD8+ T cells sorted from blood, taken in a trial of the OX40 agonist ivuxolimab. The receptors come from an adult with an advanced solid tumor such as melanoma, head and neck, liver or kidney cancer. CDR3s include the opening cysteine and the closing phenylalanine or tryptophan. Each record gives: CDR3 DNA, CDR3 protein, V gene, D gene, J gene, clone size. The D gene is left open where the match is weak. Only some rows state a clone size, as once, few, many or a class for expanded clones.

CDR3 DNA: TGTGCCAGCAGTGAAAGTCCCGGGAATAATGAAAAACTGTTTTTT
CDR3 protein: CASSESPGNNEKLFF
V gene: TRBV6-1
D gene: .
J gene: TRBJ1-4
clone size: once

CDR3 DNA: TGTGCCAGCAGTTCGCTCATTCGCGGGGGTTCCGAGCAGTACTTC
CDR3 protein: CASSSLIRGGSEQYF
V gene: TRBV6-5
D gene: TRBD2
J gene: TRBJ2-7
clone size: once

CDR3 DNA: TGTGCCAGCAGCTCACAGGGGCCAGATACGCAGTATTTT
CDR3 protein: CASSSQGPDTQYF
V gene: TRBV5-4
D gene: TRBD1
J gene: TRBJ2-3
clone size: few

CDR3 DNA: TGTGCCAGTAGTATTGTCGGATCTGGAAACACCATATATTTT
CDR3 protein: CASSIVGSGNTIYF
V gene: TRBV19
D gene: .
J gene: TRBJ1-3
clone size: few

CDR3 DNA: TGCAGCGTTGAAGTCGGACAGGGTGGCTACACCTTC
CDR3 protein: CSVEVGQGGYTF
V gene: TRBV29-1
D gene: TRBD1
J gene: TRBJ1-2
clone size: .

CDR3 DNA: TGTGCCAGCAGAACGGACGCCAGCAATTCACCCCTCCACTTT
CDR3 protein: CASRTDASNSPLHF
V gene: TRBV6-5
D gene: .
J gene: TRBJ1-6
clone size: .

CDR3 DNA: TGTGCCAGTAGTACTGACAGGGCCGTTAATAAAGCTTTCTTT
CDR3 protein: CASSTDRAVNKAFF
V gene: TRBV19
D gene: TRBD1
J gene: TRBJ1-1
clone size: .

CDR3 DNA: TGTGCCACCAGTATCGGGTCTGGGGCCAACGTCCTGACTTTC
CDR3 protein: CATSIGSGANVLTF
V gene: TRBV15
D gene: .
J gene: TRBJ2-6
clone size: .

CDR3 DNA: TGTGCCAGCAGTGGACGACCCGGGACAGGGGTCTACGAGCAGTACTTC
CDR3 protein: CASSGRPGTGVYEQYF
V gene: TRBV6-1
D gene: TRBD1
J gene: TRBJ2-7
clone size: .

CDR3 DNA: TGTGCCAGCAGCTTATACGGCGGGGGATGGTGGGAGACCCAGTACTTC
CDR3 protein: CASSLYGGGWWETQYF
V gene: TRBV5-8
D gene: TRBD2
J gene: TRBJ2-5
clone size: .

CDR3 DNA: TGTGCCAGCAGCTTAGATGGACGGCGCGATTCACCCCTCCACTTT
CDR3 protein: CASSLDGRRDSPLHF
V gene: TRBV7-7
D gene: .
J gene: TRBJ1-6
clone size: .

CDR3 DNA: TGTGCCTGGAGTGTGAGAGACAGGGGGAAAAACATTCAGTACTTC
CDR3 protein: CAWSVRDRGKNIQYF
V gene: TRBV30
D gene: TRBD1
J gene: TRBJ2-4
clone size: .

CDR3 DNA: TGTGCCAGCAGCTTACAGGGTCCCGAGCAGTACTTC
CDR3 protein: CASSLQGPEQYF
V gene: TRBV7-9
D gene: .
J gene: TRBJ2-7
clone size: .

CDR3 DNA: TGTGCCAGCTCACCAGACTCCACCGGGAACCCCTACAATGAGCAGTTCTTC
CDR3 protein: CASSPDSTGNPYNEQFF
V gene: TRBV18
D gene: .
J gene: TRBJ2-1
clone size: .

CDR3 DNA: TGTGCCAGCTCACCCCGGACTGAGAACTATGGCTACACCTTC
CDR3 protein: CASSPRTENYGYTF
V gene: TRBV18
D gene: .
J gene: TRBJ1-2
clone size: .

CDR3 DNA: TGTGCCAGCAGCTTATATGCTAGCGGGGGGGAAGTCTACAATGAGCAGTTCTTC
CDR3 protein: CASSLYASGGEVYNEQFF
V gene: TRBV7-2
D gene: TRBD2
J gene: TRBJ2-1
clone size: .

CDR3 DNA: TGTGCCAGCAGTTCATACAGGGACAATCAGCCCCAGCATTTT
CDR3 protein: CASSSYRDNQPQHF
V gene: TRBV6-1
D gene: .
J gene: TRBJ1-5
clone size: .

CDR3 DNA: TGTGCCAGCAGCGCGGCCGGACAGGGACAGTTCGGTGTCTTC
CDR3 protein: CASSAAGQGQFGVF
V gene: TRBV5-6
D gene: TRBD1
J gene: TRBJ2-1
clone size: .

CDR3 DNA: TGTGCCAGCGGGAGGGACACCAATAATTCACCCCTCCACTTT
CDR3 protein: CASGRDTNNSPLHF
V gene: TRBV6-5
D gene: .
J gene: TRBJ1-6
clone size: .

CDR3 DNA: TGTGCCAGCAGTTACTCCGGGGTCGGGCAAAAGTTTTTT
CDR3 protein: CASSYSGVGQKFF
V gene: TRBV6-6
D gene: .
J gene: TRBJ1-4
clone size: .

CDR3 DNA: TGTGCCAGCAGGCCACTTCGGAGGGGAGGGGCTGGAAACACCATATATTTT
CDR3 protein: CASRPLRRGGAGNTIYF
V gene: TRBV25-1
D gene: .
J gene: TRBJ1-3
clone size: once

CDR3 DNA: TGTGCCAGTAGCAGGGGGGTTGCCACCTACGAGCAGTACTTC
CDR3 protein: CASSRGVATYEQYF
V gene: TRBV19
D gene: .
J gene: TRBJ2-7
clone size: .

CDR3 DNA: TGTGCCAGCTCAACAACCGAGGCTAGTAACAATGAGCAGTTCTTC
CDR3 protein: CASSTTEASNNEQFF
V gene: TRBV18
D gene: .
J gene: TRBJ2-1
clone size: .

CDR3 DNA: TGTGCCAGCAGCTTAGTACGGGACACTGAAGCTTTCTTT
CDR3 protein: CASSLVRDTEAFF
V gene: TRBV11-2
D gene: .
J gene: TRBJ1-1
clone size: .

CDR3 DNA: TGTGCCAGCAGTGAAGGGGACAGGGGGACTCTAACCTTC
CDR3 protein: CASSEGDRGTLTF
V gene: TRBV2
D gene: TRBD1
J gene: TRBJ1-2
clone size: .

CDR3 DNA: TGTGCCAGCAGTTCACTTGGCGGGGCGCCTTACAATGAGCAGTTCTTC
CDR3 protein: CASSSLGGAPYNEQFF
V gene: TRBV27
D gene: .
J gene: TRBJ2-1
clone size: once

CDR3 DNA: TGTGCCAGTAGTATACTCTGGTCGAACACTGAAGCTTTCTTT
CDR3 protein: CASSILWSNTEAFF
V gene: TRBV19
D gene: .
J gene: TRBJ1-1
clone size: few

CDR3 DNA: TGTGCCAGCTCACCAGGGTTTTCAGATACGCAGTATTTT
CDR3 protein: CASSPGFSDTQYF
V gene: TRBV18
D gene: .
J gene: TRBJ2-3
clone size: .

CDR3 DNA: TGTGCCAGCAGCCCCTCAGGGGGCGAGACTGAAGCTTTCTTT
CDR3 protein: CASSPSGGETEAFF
V gene: TRBV7-2
D gene: TRBD1
J gene: TRBJ1-1
clone size: .

CDR3 DNA: TGTGCCAGTAGTATTTCGGTTGAGACTCAGCCCCAGCATTTT
CDR3 protein: CASSISVETQPQHF
V gene: TRBV19
D gene: .
J gene: TRBJ1-5
clone size: .

CDR3 DNA: TGTGCCAGCAGTCCGGGACTAGCGGGGGGGTACAATGAGCAGTTCTTC
CDR3 protein: CASSPGLAGGYNEQFF
V gene: TRBV27
D gene: TRBD2
J gene: TRBJ2-1
clone size: .

CDR3 DNA: TGTGCCAGCAGATCCGGGACAGGGTTCCACGAGCAGTACTTC
CDR3 protein: CASRSGTGFHEQYF
V gene: TRBV6-5
D gene: TRBD1
J gene: TRBJ2-7
clone size: .

CDR3 DNA: TGCGCCAGCGGACTTACAGGGGATAATGAAAAACTGTTTTTT
CDR3 protein: CASGLTGDNEKLFF
V gene: TRBV5-1
D gene: TRBD1
J gene: TRBJ1-4
clone size: .

CDR3 DNA: TGTGCCAGCAGCTTATCCCTTATGAACACTGAAGCTTTCTTT
CDR3 protein: CASSLSLMNTEAFF
V gene: TRBV7-3
D gene: .
J gene: TRBJ1-1
clone size: .

CDR3 DNA: TGTGCCAGCAGCCCCGGGACAGGGGGTTGGGAGCCCCAGCATTTT
CDR3 protein: CASSPGTGGWEPQHF
V gene: TRBV11-2
D gene: TRBD1
J gene: TRBJ1-5
clone size: .

CDR3 DNA: TGTGCCAGCAGCTCGGACAGGTACAATGAGCAGTTCTTC
CDR3 protein: CASSSDRYNEQFF
V gene: TRBV7-2
D gene: TRBD1
J gene: TRBJ2-1
clone size: .

CDR3 DNA: TGTGCCAGCAGGGGAGGGACAGGGGTCTCCTACGAGCAGTACTTC
CDR3 protein: CASRGGTGVSYEQYF
V gene: TRBV6-5
D gene: TRBD1
J gene: TRBJ2-7
clone size: .

CDR3 DNA: TGCGCCAGCAGCACGGACGGACTGAAGGGCGCTTTCTTT
CDR3 protein: CASSTDGLKGAFF
V gene: TRBV5-1
D gene: .
J gene: TRBJ1-1
clone size: few

CDR3 DNA: TGTGCCATCAGTGAGTCCGGGTACCAAGAGACCCAGTACTTC
CDR3 protein: CAISESGYQETQYF
V gene: TRBV10-3
D gene: .
J gene: TRBJ2-5
clone size: .

CDR3 DNA: TGTGCCAGCAGCTTATCCAATAGCAATCAGCCCCAGCATTTT
CDR3 protein: CASSLSNSNQPQHF
V gene: TRBV7-8
D gene: .
J gene: TRBJ1-5
clone size: .

CDR3 DNA: TGTGCCAGCTCACCGAGACTAGCGGGGAGCTCAGATACGCAGTATTTT
CDR3 protein: CASSPRLAGSSDTQYF
V gene: TRBV18
D gene: TRBD2
J gene: TRBJ2-3
clone size: .

CDR3 DNA: TGCGCCAGCAGCCAAGTTTTAAGGGGGCTTCATGGCTACACCTTC
CDR3 protein: CASSQVLRGLHGYTF
V gene: TRBV4-3
D gene: TRBD1
J gene: TRBJ1-2
clone size: .

CDR3 DNA: TGCGCCAGCAGCCAAGCGAGGGGGCTAGGAGATACGCAGTATTTT
CDR3 protein: CASSQARGLGDTQYF
V gene: TRBV4-3
D gene: TRBD1
J gene: TRBJ2-3
clone size: .

CDR3 DNA: TGTGCCAGCAGCCTCATCGGGGGAGTACTCACAGATACGCAGTATTTT
CDR3 protein: CASSLIGGVLTDTQYF
V gene: TRBV11-1
D gene: .
J gene: TRBJ2-3
clone size: .

CDR3 DNA: TGCGCCAGCAGCCAGGGGGACGGGGACACCGGGGAGCTGTTTTTT
CDR3 protein: CASSQGDGDTGELFF
V gene: TRBV4-3
D gene: .
J gene: TRBJ2-2
clone size: .